Each of the 30 T cell receptor beta chains below was sequenced from the same sample in a study of shared clonotypes between healthy human individuals. Only CD45RO-negative cells positively selected for CCR7 counted as naive CD8 cells, so terminally differentiated effector memory CD45RA+ cells were excluded. Sequencing was performed with immunoSEQ multiplex PCR; in TCRdb, only in-frame clones are kept and a portion is missing. Of around 1.9 million clones detected, over 85% appear once; the ten largest clones hold less than 2%. The specimen was naive CD8+ T cells from PBMCs. All receptors derive from a man aged 18 to 30 in good health. Some clones in this sample may be carry-over from other donors' samples.

This clone appeared once. The CDR3 nucleotides are TGTGCCTGGAGTGCAAAAGGGAGTACGACTGGGGCCAACGTCCTGACTTTC. This sequence encodes CAWSAKGSTTGANVLTF. This chain links TRBV30 with TRBJ2-6; D is perhaps TRBD2 (5 bases). The CDR3 is made up of 17 amino acids. The germline gives CDR1 GTSNPN, CDR2 SVGIG (reference sequence). The V and J ends lost 1 base and 2 bases respectively, with 15 bases between them. Combining the CDR3 with reference TRBV30 and TRBJ2-6 gives the whole variable domain SQTIHQWPATLVQPVGSPLSLECTVEGTSNPNLYWYRQAAGRGLQLLFYSVGIGQISSEVPQNLSASRPQDRQFILSSKKLLLSDSGFYLCAWSAKGSTTGANVLTFGAGSRLTVL.

The chain recombines TRBV7-8 with TRBJ1-2; D is possibly TRBD1 (6 bases). The CDR3 has 16 residues. The germline V and J ends were trimmed by 5 bases and 4 bases, with 20 bases remaining between them. CDR1 is SGHVS and CDR2 is FQNEAQ in the germline V gene. CDR3 in amino acids: CASSASRTAILYGYTF. The CDR3 DNA is TGTGCCAGCAGCGCGTCCCGGACAGCCATTCTCTATGGCTACACCTTC.

The gene calls are TRBV4-1 and TRBJ1-4, with D perhaps TRBD1 (6 bases). Germline CDR1 MGHRA, CDR2 YSYEKL. This CDR3 has 16 amino acids. V was shortened by 1 base and J by 7 bases, with 16 bases between the two germline ends. CDR3: CASSQGGAGLGEKLFF. The CDR3 nucleotides read TGCGCCAGCAGCCAAGGGGGGGCAGGGCTCGGTGAAAAACTGTTTTTT.

CDR3 sequence (DNA): TGTGCCAGCGGGGGACCTACCCAAACCCGCACAGATACGCAGTATTTT. This gives the protein CASGGPTQTRTDTQYF. This chain connects TRBV27 to TRBJ2-3; D is tentatively TRBD1 or TRBD2 (5 bases each). This CDR3 has 16 amino acids. Trimming cost V 8 bases and J 1 base, with 19 bases left between them. The V gene's germline CDR1 is MNHEY and CDR2 SMNVEV (reference sequence).

V and J are TRBV19 and TRBJ2-7, with TRBD1 matching 7 bases. CDR1 is LNHDA and CDR2 is SQIVND in the germline V gene (reference sequence). The CDR3 is 15 residues long. V was pared by 3 bases and J by 4 bases, with 9 bases of the junction left unmatched. The CDR3 here is CASSILGTELYEQYF. The CDR3 bases are TGTGCCAGTAGTATTCTCGGGACAGAATTATACGAGCAGTACTTC.

The chain employs TRBV7-3 and TRBJ2-7, with D unresolved. The CDR3 has 15 residues. The V and J ends lost 2 bases and 3 bases respectively, with 14 bases between them. The germline V gene encodes CDR1 SGHTA and CDR2 FQGTGA. The DNA for the CDR3 is TGTGCCAGCAGCTTAGGACGCCATCCTAACTACGAGCAGTACTTC. The encoded protein is CASSLGRHPNYEQYF.

This chain connects TRBV9 to TRBJ2-3, with 7 bases fitting TRBD2. The V segment lost 0 bases and the J segment 2 bases; nucleotides outside the gene matches: 6. CDR1 and CDR2 from the germline V gene are SGDLS and YYNGEE. The CDR3 loop spans 16 amino acids. The CDR3 reads CASSVGLAADTDTQYF. The CDR3 DNA is TGTGCCAGCAGCGTAGGGCTAGCGGCCGACACAGATACGCAGTATTTT.

This rearrangement joins TRBV5-1 to TRBJ2-4; D ambiguous. The V gene's germline CDR1 is SGHRS and CDR2 YFSETQ. Trimming shortened V by 0 bases and J by 3 bases, and 4 bases separated the two germline ends. The CDR3 extends over 13 amino acids. The CDR3 region has the DNA TGCGCCAGCAGCTTGGTCGACAAAAACATTCAGTACTTC. Protein product: CASSLVDKNIQYF. The whole variable domain, remainder taken from reference TRBV5-1 and TRBJ2-4, is KAGVTQTPRYLIKTRGQQVTLSCSPISGHRSVSWYQQTPGQGLQFLFEYFSETQRNKGNFPGRFSGRQFSNSRSEMNVSTLELGDSALYLCASSLVDKNIQYFGAGTRLSVL.

The chain joins TRBV7-9 to TRBJ2-1; 10 nucleotides line up with TRBD1. The junction had 14 bases not matched to a gene; V was cut back by 5 bases and J by 7 bases. Looked up from germline, CDR1 is SEHNR and CDR2 is FQNEAQ (reference sequence). This CDR3 comprises 17 residues. The CDR3 protein is CASSTNHPGQGWNEQFF. In DNA form, the CDR3 reads TGTGCCAGCAGCACAAATCATCCGGGACAGGGGTGGAATGAGCAGTTCTTC. Based on the CDR3 plus reference TRBV7-9 and TRBJ2-1, the full variable domain is DTGVSQNPRHKITKRGQNVTFRCDPISEHNRLYWYRQTLGQGPEFLTYFQNEAQLEKSRLLSDRFSAERPKGSFSTLEIQRTEQGDSAMYLCASSTNHPGQGWNEQFFGPGTRLTVL.

V and J are TRBV29-1 and TRBJ2-3; D is undetermined. CDR1 SQVTM and CDR2 ANQGSEA come from the germline V gene. The ends were cut back, 1 base at V and 0 bases at J, with 14 bases in the middle. The CDR3 contains 16 residues. CDR3 sequence (DNA): TGCAGCGTTGAAGCTATGGCTACCCCTAGCACAGATACGCAGTATTTT. The encoded protein is CSVEAMATPSTDTQYF.

This chain links TRBV6-5 with TRBJ2-7, with a possible D match to TRBD1 (6 bases). In germline, CDR1 is MNHEY, CDR2 SVGAGI. The CDR3 length is 16 residues. Trimming cost V 0 bases and J 3 bases, with 15 bases left between them. In nucleotides, the CDR3 is TGTGCCAGCAGTTACTCTTCGGGGACACATCACTACGAGCAGTACTTC. This translates into CASSYSSGTHHYEQYF.

This rearrangement joins TRBV27 to TRBJ2-3, with TRBD1 as a possible D gene (5 bases). Per germline, CDR1 MNHEY and CDR2 SMNVEV (reference sequence). V was trimmed by 2 bases and J by 4 bases, leaving 16 bases between them. This CDR3 has 16 residues. This chain's CDR3 is CASSLRRSIGADTQYF. Here the CDR3 DNA reads TGTGCCAGCAGTTTACGACGCTCGATAGGGGCAGATACGCAGTATTTT.

The chain employs TRBV28 and TRBJ2-1, with 7 positions matching TRBD2. V lost 5 bases to trimming and J lost 4 bases; unmatched junction nucleotides: 8. Germline V gene data show CDR1 as MDHEN and CDR2 as SYDVKM. The CDR3 sequence is 15 residues long. The CDR3 loop is CASSTPDSGYNEQFF. The CDR3, as DNA: TGTGCCAGCAGTACCCCGGATAGCGGGTACAATGAGCAGTTCTTC.

The J gene is TRBJ2-6, the V gene TRBV11-3; D gene ambiguous. V gave up 5 bases and J gave up 1 base, with 9 bases separating them. The germline V gene encodes CDR1 SGHNT and CDR2 YENEEA. CDR3 length equals 15 residues. CDR3 nucleotides: TGTGCCAGCAGCGCCAAGGAATCTGGGGCCAACGTCCTGACTTTC. Translating gives CASSAKESGANVLTF.

The CDR3 reads CASSFGKPGDTIYF. CDR3 DNA: TGTGCCAGCAGCTTCGGCAAGCCGGGCGACACCATATATTTT. The chain recombines TRBV7-3 with TRBJ1-3, with D uncertain. CDR3 length: 14 residues. CDR1 SGHTA and CDR2 FQGTGA come from the germline V gene. V was cut by 3 bases and J by 8 bases, with 14 bases left in between.

The chain uses TRBV28 and TRBJ1-5; D is uncertain. Trimming shortened V by 5 bases and J by 3 bases, and 14 bases separated the two germline ends. Germline loops: CDR1 MDHEN, CDR2 SYDVKM. The CDR3 runs to 15 residues. CDR3 residues: CASSPNQASNQPQHF. The CDR3 DNA reads as TGTGCCAGCAGTCCAAATCAGGCCTCCAATCAGCCCCAGCATTTT. Filled out from reference TRBV28 and TRBJ1-5, the complete variable domain reads DVKVTQSSRYLVKRTGEKVFLECVQDMDHENMFWYRQDPGLGLRLIYFSYDVKMKEKGDIPEGYSVSREKKERFSLILESASTNQTSMYLCASSPNQASNQPQHFGDGTRLSIL.

The chain combines TRBV12-1 with TRBJ2-7; TRBD1 is the table's D call, not checked against the DNA. TRBV12-1 is tagged as a pseudogene. This CDR3 is 14 amino acids long. The CDR3 spells CASSFCQQGYEQYF. The CDR3 DNA reads as TGTGCCAGCAGCTTCTGCCAACAGGGCTACGAGCAGTACTTC.

Note on this clone: This same CDR3 is encoded by further DNA sequences in the sample. This chain links TRBV25-1 with TRBJ2-1; no reliable D call. This CDR3 region has 10 residues. Germline CDR1 is MGHDK and CDR2 is SYGVNS. The ends were cut back, 6 bases at V and 6 bases at J, with 3 bases in the middle. The CDR3 protein is CASRGNEQFF. As DNA, the CDR3 is TGTGCCAGCAGGGGCAATGAGCAGTTCTTC.

This rearrangement joins TRBV7-3 to TRBJ2-3; tentatively, D is TRBD2 (6 bases). Trimming left V 5 bases short and J 5 bases short, with 20 bases between. The CDR3 is 16 amino acids. Per the germline V gene, CDR1 is SGHTA and CDR2 is FQGTGA. CDR3 coding DNA: TGTGCCAGCAGCCCATACCCAACTAGACTAGTAGATACGCAGTATTTT. Amino acids: CASSPYPTRLVDTQYF.

This rearrangement joins TRBV5-1 to TRBJ2-3, with 9 bases aligning to TRBD1. This CDR3 has 14 residues. V gave up 6 bases and J gave up 4 bases; unmatched junction bases: 6. Germline V gene lookup returns CDR1 SGHRS and CDR2 YFSETQ. The CDR3 reads CASTLQGAPDTQYF. The CDR3 nucleotides are TGCGCCAGCACCCTACAGGGGGCCCCAGATACGCAGTATTTT.

The V and J genes are TRBV29-1 and TRBJ2-7; D may match TRBD1 or TRBD2 (5 bases each). The V gene's germline CDR1 is SQVTM and CDR2 ANQGSEA. The germline V and J ends were trimmed by 3 bases and 2 bases, with 11 bases remaining between them. The CDR3 has 13 amino acids. The CDR3, as DNA: TGCAGCGTTGATACAGGACTTACCTACGAGCAGTACTTC. It encodes CSVDTGLTYEQYF.

A note on this clone: The sample holds other DNA sequences that translate to the same CDR3. The gene calls are TRBV27 and TRBJ2-7, with D possibly matching TRBD1 (5 bases). CDR3 size: 13 residues. The V gene's germline CDR1 is MNHEY and CDR2 SMNVEV (reference sequence). Between the trimmed V and J ends, which lost 3 bases and 4 bases, there was a span of 10 bases. As DNA, the CDR3 is TGTGCCAGCAGTTTCGGGCAGGGATACGAGCAGTACTTC. As protein: CASSFGQGYEQYF.

The chain uses TRBV6-5 and TRBJ2-7; 10 positions agree with TRBD1. Per germline, CDR1 MNHEY and CDR2 SVGAGI. Losses at the gene ends were 6 bases for V and 6 bases for J; bases not matched to a gene: 8. CDR3 size: 14 residues. The CDR3 reads CASSPGQGFGEQYF. As DNA, the CDR3 is TGTGCCAGCAGCCCGGGACAGGGGTTCGGCGAGCAGTACTTC.

J is TRBJ1-2 and V is TRBV6-5; no clear D. The V and J ends lost 5 bases and 4 bases respectively, with 11 bases between them. Germline V gene data show CDR1 as MNHEY and CDR2 as SVGAGI. This CDR3 is built from 13 residues. The CDR3, as DNA: TGTGCCAGCAGTCCGGACGGATCCTATGGCTACACCTTC. This translates into CASSPDGSYGYTF.

The V call is TRBV6-1, the J call TRBJ2-1; 7 nucleotides align to TRBD2. Germline-derived CDR1 and CDR2 are MNHNS and SASEGT. J lost 4 bases, V lost 2 bases, and 2 bases had no gene match. This CDR3 has 14 residues. The CDR3: CASSELAEYNEQFF. In DNA, the CDR3 is TGTGCCAGCAGTGAACTAGCGGAGTACAATGAGCAGTTCTTC.

The genes are TRBV4-1 and TRBJ2-6, with D perhaps matching TRBD1 (5 bases). Germline V CDR1 and CDR2: MGHRA, YSYEKL. V dropped 3 bases and J dropped 4 bases, with 19 bases sitting between them. The CDR3 has 18 residues. The CDR3 coding sequence is TGCGCCAGCAGCCAGCCAGGACATTCTCGGCGGGGGGCCAACGTCCTGACTTTC. Protein product: CASSQPGHSRRGANVLTF.

The chain couples TRBV10-3 to TRBJ1-1; 7 bases align to TRBD1. V shed 7 bases and J 0 bases; nucleotides not matched to a gene: 8. CDR1 ENHRY and CDR2 SYGVKD come from the germline V gene. The CDR3 sequence is 15 residues long. The DNA for the CDR3 is TGTGCCATCAAATCGACAGGGACCATGAACACTGAAGCTTTCTTT. Protein product: CAIKSTGTMNTEAFF.

The genes are TRBV9 and TRBJ2-6; D gene uncertain. Germline CDR1 SGDLS, CDR2 YYNGEE. V gave up 0 bases and J gave up 0 bases, with 10 bases separating them. CDR3 length: 17 residues. This chain's CDR3 is CASSVDARPSGANVLTF. The CDR3 bases are TGTGCCAGCAGCGTAGATGCCCGTCCCTCTGGGGCCAACGTCCTGACTTTC.

To note about this clone: Additional DNA sequences in this sample encode the identical CDR3. This rearrangement joins TRBV27 to TRBJ2-7; 12 nucleotides match TRBD2. Germline CDR1 is MNHEY and CDR2 is SMNVEV (reference sequence). V was clipped by 5 bases and J by 2 bases; unmatched bases: 4. CDR3 length: 15 amino acids. CDR3 sequence reads: CASSPRTSGAYEQYF. The CDR3 DNA reads TGTGCCAGCAGTCCTAGGACTAGCGGGGCCTACGAGCAGTACTTC.

CDR3 protein: CASSVVNTTVIRANVLTF. The CDR3 nucleotides read TGTGCCAGCAGCGTAGTGAACACCACGGTGATTAGGGCCAACGTCCTGACTTTC. The chain combines TRBV9 with TRBJ2-6; D is undetermined. Trimming left V 0 bases short and J 5 bases short, with 18 bases between. The CDR3 consists of 18 residues. Looked up from germline, CDR1 is SGDLS and CDR2 is YYNGEE.